The 15 T cell receptor beta chains below were found in one sample sequenced in a study of T cells in Graves' hyperthyroidism and ophthalmopathy. There were TCR beta CDR3 regions amplified from RNA transcripts. The TCR CDR3 first-round RT-PCR relied on the HTBI primer set. TCRdb recomputed calls from the multiplex PCR reads with MiXCR, one row per CDR3 protein. The table lists under 450,000 distinct CDR3 sequences, approximately 14% of them singletons. Sequencing was carried out using blood. These receptors were obtained from a young woman with Graves' hyperthyroidism.

This clonotype came up many times. The chain is built from TRBV2 and TRBJ1-5; no reliable D call. With 2 bases removed from V and 2 bases from J, the gap between germline ends came to 4 bases. Germline CDR1 is SNHLY and CDR2 is FYNNEI. CDR3 size: 13 residues. The CDR3 DNA sequence: TGTGCCAGCAGTGAACCCCGCAATCAGCCCCAGCATTTT. Its protein product is CASSEPRNQPQHF.

This clonotype came up many times. This chain links TRBV2 with TRBJ2-3, with TRBD2 matching 7 bases. There are 14 residues in the CDR3. Germline loops: CDR1 SNHLY, CDR2 FYNNEI. V was clipped by 5 bases and J by 2 bases; unmatched bases: 4. The CDR3 is CASSRLADTDTQYF. DNA of the CDR3: TGTGCCAGCAGTCGGCTAGCGGACACAGATACGCAGTATTTT. Based on the CDR3 plus reference TRBV2 and TRBJ2-3, the full variable domain is EPEVTQTPSHQVTQMGQEVILRCVPISNHLYFYWYRQILGQKVEFLVSFYNNEISEKSEIFDDQFSVERPDGSNFTLKIRSTKLEDSAMYFCASSRLADTDTQYFGPGTRLTVL.

The J gene is TRBJ2-3, the V gene TRBV5-1; 7 bases map to TRBD2. The trim removed 0 bases at V and 5 bases at J, leaving 3 bases unmatched. The CDR3 covers 14 residues. Germline V gene data show CDR1 as SGHRS and CDR2 as YFSETQ. CDR3 nucleotides: TGCGCCAGCAGCTTGGACCCTAGCGGAGATACGCAGTATTTT. It codes for CASSLDPSGDTQYF. Drawing the rest from reference TRBV5-1 and TRBJ2-3, the complete variable domain is KAGVTQTPRYLIKTRGQQVTLSCSPISGHRSVSWYQQTPGQGLQFLFEYFSETQRNKGNFPGRFSGRQFSNSRSEMNVSTLELGDSALYLCASSLDPSGDTQYFGPGTRLTVL.

This clonotype was found many times. This chain uses TRBV7-2 with TRBJ1-2; 8 nucleotides line up with TRBD1. The V gene end was trimmed by 1 base and the J gene end by 3 bases; junction bases not matched to a gene: 4. There are 15 residues in the CDR3. Germline CDR1 reads SGHTA; CDR2 reads FQGNSA. CDR3 residues: CASSLGQGWDYGYTF. Here the CDR3 DNA reads TGTGCCAGCAGCTTAGGACAGGGGTGGGACTATGGCTACACCTTC.

A remark on this clonotype: A clone one base away is much larger, so this may be a read error. The J gene is TRBJ1-1, the V gene TRBV2; no clear D gene. Germline-derived CDR1 and CDR2 are SNHLY and FYNNEI. The CDR3 extends over 16 amino acids. CDR3 amino acids: CASSEDLLEMNTEASF. Here the CDR3 DNA reads TGTGCCAGCAGTGAAGACCTCTTGGAAATGAACACTGAAGCTTCCTTT.

This clonotype was seen only a few times. The chain employs TRBV12-3 or TRBV12-4 and TRBJ2-7; 12 bases are shared with TRBD1. This CDR3 contains 14 residues. The J segment lost 7 bases and the V segment lost 6 bases, leaving 7 bases of the junction unmatched. The CDR3 DNA sequence: TGTGCCAGCAGAAACCGGGACAGGGGGCGGGAGCAGTACTTC. Translated: CASRNRDRGREQYF.

This clonotype appeared many times. The CDR3 spells CASSLGGLQEMNTEAFF. The CDR3, as DNA: TGCGCCAGCAGCTTGGGGGGCCTACAGGAGATGAACACTGAAGCTTTCTTT. This chain uses TRBV5-1 with TRBJ1-1; D is perhaps TRBD1 (5 bases). The CDR3 extends over 17 amino acids. The germline gives CDR1 SGHRS, CDR2 YFSETQ. Trimming cost V 0 bases and J 0 bases, with 15 bases left between them. The variable domain in full, completed from reference TRBV5-1 and TRBJ1-1, reads KAGVTQTPRYLIKTRGQQVTLSCSPISGHRSVSWYQQTPGQGLQFLFEYFSETQRNKGNFPGRFSGRQFSNSRSEMNVSTLELGDSALYLCASSLGGLQEMNTEAFFGQGTRLTVV.

Ten or more counts support this clonotype. V is TRBV20-1 and J is TRBJ2-7; maybe TRBD2 (6 bases). The CDR3 has 15 residues. The germline V and J ends were trimmed by 1 base and 1 base, with 14 bases remaining between them. CDR1 is DFQATT and CDR2 is SNEGSKA in the germline V gene (reference sequence). In DNA form, the CDR3 reads TGCAGTGCTAGAGGGGACTCCGGCTGGTCCTACGAGCAGTACTTC. Encoded protein: CSARGDSGWSYEQYF.

The chain links TRBV2 to TRBJ2-1, with 8 bases aligning to TRBD1. CDR3 length equals 16 residues. The germline gives CDR1 SNHLY, CDR2 FYNNEI. V lost 3 bases, J lost 2 bases, and 6 bases stayed unmatched. CDR3 in amino acids: CASSDVSGGAYNEQFF. The CDR3 DNA reads as TGTGCCAGCAGTGACGTCTCAGGGGGCGCCTACAATGAGCAGTTCTTC.

This clonotype was seen a few times. J is TRBJ1-5 and V is TRBV12-3 or TRBV12-4; D remains unclear. V shed 0 bases and J shed 6 bases, with 6 bases lying between them. This CDR3 comprises 13 residues. The CDR3 DNA reads TGTGCCAGCAGTTTAGCGTGGGTTCAGCCCCAGCATTTT. This codes for CASSLAWVQPQHF.

This clonotype was observed a single time. This clone may be a read error of a much larger clone one base away. This is likely a read error, given that the CDR3 carries no conserved phenylalanine or tryptophan at its end. The gene calls are TRBV20-1 and TRBJ2-3; D is perhaps TRBD2 (5 bases). V shed 3 bases and J shed 2 bases, with 12 bases lying between them. CDR1 and CDR2 (germline): DFQATT, SNEGSKA (reference sequence). CDR3 size: 14 residues. CDR3 in DNA: TGCAGTGCTAGTTTTCGGGGATACACAGATACGCAGTATTCT. The encoded protein is CSASFRGYTDTQYS.

The sample holds many counts of this clonotype. The chain employs TRBV6-1 and TRBJ1-2; D is unclear. The CDR3 has 16 residues. V was shortened by 5 bases and J by 5 bases, with 21 bases between the two germline ends. CDR1 and CDR2 from the germline V gene are MNHNS and SASEGT. CDR3 sequence (DNA): TGTGCCAGCAGTAGCCCTCTGGGCCGACGGGATTATGGCTACACCTTC. This codes for CASSSPLGRRDYGYTF.

This clonotype was counted between two and nine times. The chain couples TRBV2 to TRBJ2-5, with D possibly TRBD2 on 5 matching bases. The V gene's germline CDR1 is SNHLY and CDR2 FYNNEI. V was shortened by 9 bases and J by 2 bases, with 13 bases between the two germline ends. The CDR3 length is 13 residues. The CDR3 loop is CARSVPGQETQYF. The CDR3 DNA is TGTGCCAGATCCGTCCCGGGGCAAGAGACCCAGTACTTC.

This clonotype was detected many times. V gene TRBV10-3 combines with J gene TRBJ1-1; 8 positions match TRBD1. CDR1 and CDR2 from the germline V gene are ENHRY and SYGVKD. CDR3 length: 15 residues. J was trimmed by 0 bases and V by 2 bases; bases with no gene match: 2. In nucleotides, the CDR3 is TGTGCCATCAGTGAGGGACAGGGATTGAACACTGAAGCTTTCTTT. As protein: CAISEGQGLNTEAFF.

This clonotype was seen ten or more times. This sequence joins TRBV6-2 or TRBV6-3 and TRBJ2-1, with 8 bases that match TRBD1. The CDR3 loop spans 12 amino acids. V dropped 6 bases and J dropped 6; count of bases not matched to a gene: 1. Germline V gene data show CDR1 as MNHEY and CDR2 as SVGEGT. CDR3 amino acids: CASSDRGNEQFF. DNA of the CDR3: TGTGCCAGCAGCGACAGGGGCAATGAGCAGTTCTTC.